What follows describes a single TCR beta chain. Its matching antigen is unknown. From its re-call of the 5' RACE reads, TCRdb lists each CDR3 protein once, without DNA. The sample table includes around 140,000 distinct CDR3 sequences. This specimen belongs to a study of monozygotic twins with inflammatory bowel disease. Points from the study as a whole: With inverse Simpson as the measure, TCRbeta diversity was lower in IBD patients than in healthy co-twins.

This TCR was sampled from a human donor with ulcerative colitis or Crohn's disease, or a healthy co-twin of an affected twin (not recorded which). The sequenced sample was blood.

This chain's CDR3 is CAISGDSKKYGYTF. The chain combines TRBV10-3 with TRBJ1-2; absent DNA, TCRdb's TRBD1 call cannot be checked. Per the germline V gene, CDR1 is ENHRY and CDR2 is SYGVKD. There are 14 residues in the CDR3.